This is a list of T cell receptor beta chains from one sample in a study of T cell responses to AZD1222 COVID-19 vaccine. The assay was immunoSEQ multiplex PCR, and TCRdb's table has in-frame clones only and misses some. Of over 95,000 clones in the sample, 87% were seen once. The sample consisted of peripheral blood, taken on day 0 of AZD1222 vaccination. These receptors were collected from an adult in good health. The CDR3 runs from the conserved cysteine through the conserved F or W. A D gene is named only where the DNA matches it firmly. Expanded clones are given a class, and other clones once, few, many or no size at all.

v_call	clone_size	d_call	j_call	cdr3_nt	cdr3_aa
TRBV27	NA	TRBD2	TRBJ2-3	TGTGCCAGCAGCGTTCCGGGACTAGCGGGAGTAGATACGCAGTATTTT	CASSVPGLAGVDTQYF
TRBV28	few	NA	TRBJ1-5	TGTGCCAGCAGTTTCCCGATTTATAGCAATCAGCCCCAGCATTTT	CASSFPIYSNQPQHF
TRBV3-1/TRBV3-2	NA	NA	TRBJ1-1	TGTGCCAGCAGCCAAGAGCCCCGGTTTAGGATGAACACTGAAGCTTTCTTT	CASSQEPRFRMNTEAFF
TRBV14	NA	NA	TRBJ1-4	TGTGCCAGCAGCCAAGGACAGTTAACTAATGAAAAACTGTTTTTT	CASSQGQLTNEKLFF
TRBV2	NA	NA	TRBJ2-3	TGTGCCAGCAGTGATTGGGGGGCCGCAGATACGCAGTATTTT	CASSDWGAADTQYF
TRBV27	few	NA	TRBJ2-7	TGTGCCAGCAGCCTTCTAAGCCGCCCCTGGGAGCAGTACTTC	CASSLLSRPWEQYF
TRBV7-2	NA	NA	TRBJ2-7	TGTGCCAGCAGCTTAGCGCGGGGCGAGCAGTACTTC	CASSLARGEQYF
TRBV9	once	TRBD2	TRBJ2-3	TGTGCCAGCAGCGTAGCGGGAGGGTCCTCCACAGATACGCAGTATTTT	CASSVAGGSSTDTQYF
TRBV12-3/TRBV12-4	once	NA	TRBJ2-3	TGTGCCAGCAGTTTCAGCACAGATACGCAGTATTTT	CASSFSTDTQYF
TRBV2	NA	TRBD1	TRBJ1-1	TGTGCCAGTACGGACAGGGGGCTGGTCACTGAAGCTTTCTTT	CASTDRGLVTEAFF
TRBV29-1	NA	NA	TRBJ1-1	TGCAGCGTTGAAGGAGGGATCAGGGGAGCTTTCTTT	CSVEGGIRGAFF
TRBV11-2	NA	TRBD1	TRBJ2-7	TGTGCCAGCAGCCTCGGACAGGGTACCCACGAGCAGTACTTC	CASSLGQGTHEQYF
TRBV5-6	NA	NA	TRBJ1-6	TGTGCCAGCAGCCGAGTGGGTCCTAATTCACCCCTCCACTTT	CASSRVGPNSPLHF
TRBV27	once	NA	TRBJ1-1	TGTGCCAGCAGTTTCGGTAGGGGTGGGGTTATGAACACTGAAGCTTTCTTT	CASSFGRGGVMNTEAFF
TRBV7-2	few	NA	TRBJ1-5	TGTGCCAGCAGCTTAGCAGGCATTGGCAATCAGCCCCAGCATTTT	CASSLAGIGNQPQHF
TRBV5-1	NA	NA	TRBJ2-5	TGCGCCAGCAGCCGGGGAAGTACGCAAGAGACCCAGTACTTC	CASSRGSTQETQYF
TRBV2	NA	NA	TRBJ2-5	TGTGCCAGCAGCCCACTGGGGCTTCAAGAGACCCAGTACTTC	CASSPLGLQETQYF
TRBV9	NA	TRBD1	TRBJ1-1	TGTGCCAGCAGCCTCGGACAGGACGAAGCTTTCTTT	CASSLGQDEAFF
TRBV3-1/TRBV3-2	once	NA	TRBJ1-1	TGTGCCAGCAGCCAGGGGCCGGCGGCGGGAACTGAAGCTTTCTTT	CASSQGPAAGTEAFF
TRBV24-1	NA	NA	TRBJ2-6	TGTGCCACCAGTGATTTGGGGAATTCTGGGGCCAACGTCCTGACTTTC	CATSDLGNSGANVLTF
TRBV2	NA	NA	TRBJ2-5	TGTGCCAGCAGTGGGAAGGGAGAGACCCAGTACTTC	CASSGKGETQYF
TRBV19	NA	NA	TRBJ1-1	TGTGCCAGTAGTTTGGGGTGGGTTACTGAAGCTTTCTTT	CASSLGWVTEAFF